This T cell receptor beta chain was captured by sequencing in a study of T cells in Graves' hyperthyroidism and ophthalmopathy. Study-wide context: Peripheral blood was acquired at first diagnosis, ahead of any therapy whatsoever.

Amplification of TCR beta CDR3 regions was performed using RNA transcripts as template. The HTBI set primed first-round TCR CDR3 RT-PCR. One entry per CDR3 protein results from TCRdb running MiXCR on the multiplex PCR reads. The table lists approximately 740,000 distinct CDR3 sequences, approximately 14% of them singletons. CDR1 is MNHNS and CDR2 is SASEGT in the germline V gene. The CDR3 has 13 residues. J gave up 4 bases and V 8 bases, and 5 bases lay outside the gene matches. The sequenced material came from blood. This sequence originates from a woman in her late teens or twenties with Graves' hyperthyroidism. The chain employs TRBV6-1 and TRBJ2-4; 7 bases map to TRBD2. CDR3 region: CASSPRGKNIQYF. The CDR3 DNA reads TGTGCCAGCTCGCCGCGGGGGAAAAACATTCAGTACTTC.